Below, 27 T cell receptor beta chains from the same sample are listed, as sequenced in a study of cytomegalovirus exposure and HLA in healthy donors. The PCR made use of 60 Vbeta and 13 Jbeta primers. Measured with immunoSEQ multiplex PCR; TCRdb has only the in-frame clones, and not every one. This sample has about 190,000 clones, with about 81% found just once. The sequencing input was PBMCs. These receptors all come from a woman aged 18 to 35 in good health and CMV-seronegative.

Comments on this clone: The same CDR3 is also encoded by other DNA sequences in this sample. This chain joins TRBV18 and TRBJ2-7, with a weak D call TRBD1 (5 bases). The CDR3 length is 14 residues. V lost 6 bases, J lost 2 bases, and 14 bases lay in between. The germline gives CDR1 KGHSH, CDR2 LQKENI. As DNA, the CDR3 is TGTGCCAGCTCTCCCGCCCAGGGTCCCTACGAGCAGTACTTC. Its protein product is CASSPAQGPYEQYF.

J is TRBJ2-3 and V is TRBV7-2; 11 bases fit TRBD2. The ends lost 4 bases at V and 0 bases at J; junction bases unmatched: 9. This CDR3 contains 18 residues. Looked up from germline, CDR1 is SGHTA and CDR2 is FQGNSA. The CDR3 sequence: CASSSTRSSGGSTDTQYF. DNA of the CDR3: TGTGCCAGCAGCTCGACTAGGTCTAGCGGGGGGAGCACAGATACGCAGTATTTT.

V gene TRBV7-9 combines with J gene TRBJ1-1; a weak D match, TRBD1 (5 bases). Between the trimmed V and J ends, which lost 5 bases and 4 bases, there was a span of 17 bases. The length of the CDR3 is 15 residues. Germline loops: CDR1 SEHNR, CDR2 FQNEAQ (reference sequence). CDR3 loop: CASSIPGLKSTEAFF. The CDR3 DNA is TGTGCCAGCAGCATCCCGGGACTCAAGAGCACTGAAGCTTTCTTT.

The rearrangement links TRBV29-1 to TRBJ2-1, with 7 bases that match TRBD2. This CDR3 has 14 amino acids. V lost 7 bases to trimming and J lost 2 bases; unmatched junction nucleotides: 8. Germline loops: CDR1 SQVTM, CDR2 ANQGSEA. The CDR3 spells CSAHRDYTYNEQFF. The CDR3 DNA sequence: TGCAGCGCCCACCGGGACTACACCTACAATGAGCAGTTCTTC.

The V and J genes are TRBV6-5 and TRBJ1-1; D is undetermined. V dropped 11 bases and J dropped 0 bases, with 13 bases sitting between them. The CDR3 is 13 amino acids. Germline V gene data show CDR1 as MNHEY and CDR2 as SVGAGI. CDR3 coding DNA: TGTGCCGCGAAGGCGGGTTTGAACACTGAAGCTTTCTTT. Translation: CAAKAGLNTEAFF.

CDR3: CASSYQAGASYGYTF. The CDR3 region has the DNA TGTGCCAGCAGTTACCAGGCAGGGGCTAGCTATGGCTACACCTTC. The J gene is TRBJ1-2, the V gene TRBV6-5, with D maybe TRBD1 (6 bases). CDR1 is MNHEY and CDR2 is SVGAGI in the germline V gene. The germline V and J ends were trimmed by 2 bases and 4 bases, with 14 bases remaining between them. CDR3 length: 15 amino acids.

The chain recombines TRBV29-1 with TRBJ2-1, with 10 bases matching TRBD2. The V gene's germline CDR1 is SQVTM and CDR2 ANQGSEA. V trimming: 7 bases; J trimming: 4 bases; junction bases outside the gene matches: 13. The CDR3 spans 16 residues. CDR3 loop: CSAVDLAGASYNEQFF. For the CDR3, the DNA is TGCAGCGCTGTCGATCTAGCGGGAGCCTCTTACAATGAGCAGTTCTTC.

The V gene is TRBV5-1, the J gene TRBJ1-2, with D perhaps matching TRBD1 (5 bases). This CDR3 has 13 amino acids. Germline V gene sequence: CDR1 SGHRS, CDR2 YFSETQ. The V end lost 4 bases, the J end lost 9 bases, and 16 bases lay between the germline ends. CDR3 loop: CASSRGEGGSYTF. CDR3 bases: TGCGCCAGCAGCCGAGGGGAGGGTGGGAGCTACACCTTC.

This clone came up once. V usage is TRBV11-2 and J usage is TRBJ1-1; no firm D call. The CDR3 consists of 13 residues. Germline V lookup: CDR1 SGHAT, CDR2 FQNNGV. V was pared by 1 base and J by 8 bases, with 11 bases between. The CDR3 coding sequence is TGTGCCAGCAGCTTAGTTCAACTCGGGGAAGCTTTCTTT. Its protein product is CASSLVQLGEAFF.

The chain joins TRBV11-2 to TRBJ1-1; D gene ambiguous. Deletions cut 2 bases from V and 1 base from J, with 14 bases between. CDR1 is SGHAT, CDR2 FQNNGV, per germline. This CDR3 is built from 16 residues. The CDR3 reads CASSLNGGLTNTEAFF. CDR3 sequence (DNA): TGTGCCAGCAGCTTAAACGGCGGTTTGACGAACACTGAAGCTTTCTTT.

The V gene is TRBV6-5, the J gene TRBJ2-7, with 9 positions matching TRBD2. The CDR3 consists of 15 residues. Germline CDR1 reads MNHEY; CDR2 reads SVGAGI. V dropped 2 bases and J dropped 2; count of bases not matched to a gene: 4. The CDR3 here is CASSYAASGAYEQYF. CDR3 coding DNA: TGTGCCAGCAGTTACGCAGCTAGCGGGGCCTACGAGCAGTACTTC.

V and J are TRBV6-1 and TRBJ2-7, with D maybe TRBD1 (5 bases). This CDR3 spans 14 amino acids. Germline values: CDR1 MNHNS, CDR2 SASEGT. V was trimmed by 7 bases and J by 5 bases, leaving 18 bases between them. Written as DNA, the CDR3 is TGTGCCAGCACCCCCGGTCCAGGGAACAACGAGCAGTACTTC. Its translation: CASTPGPGNNEQYF.

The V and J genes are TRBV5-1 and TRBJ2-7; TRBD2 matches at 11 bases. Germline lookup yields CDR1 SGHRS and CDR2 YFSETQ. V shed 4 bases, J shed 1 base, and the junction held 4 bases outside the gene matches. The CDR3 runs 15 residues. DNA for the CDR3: TGCGCCAGCAGCGGGGGGACTAGCGGTTCCTACGAGCAGTACTTC. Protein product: CASSGGTSGSYEQYF.

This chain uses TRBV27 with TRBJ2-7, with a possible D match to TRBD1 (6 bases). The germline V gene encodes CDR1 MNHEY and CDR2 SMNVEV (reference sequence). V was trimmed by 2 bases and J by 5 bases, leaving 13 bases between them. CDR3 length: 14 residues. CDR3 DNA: TGTGCCAGCAGTTTACAGGGGCGATTCAACGAGCAGTACTTC. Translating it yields CASSLQGRFNEQYF.

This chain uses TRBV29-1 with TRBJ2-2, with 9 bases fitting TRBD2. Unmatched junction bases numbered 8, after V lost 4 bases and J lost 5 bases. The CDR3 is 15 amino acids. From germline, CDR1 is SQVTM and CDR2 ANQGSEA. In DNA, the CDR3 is TGCAGCGTTGCGGGTAGCGGGAGATGGACCGGGGAGCTGTTTTTT. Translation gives CSVAGSGRWTGELFF.

CDR3 nucleotide sequence: TGCGCCAGCAGCCAGGGACTAGCGGGAGGAGATACGCAGTATTTT. It codes for CASSQGLAGGDTQYF. The V and J genes are TRBV5-1 and TRBJ2-3, with 15 bases that match TRBD2. CDR3 size: 15 residues. CDR1 and CDR2 (germline): SGHRS, YFSETQ. The ends lost 4 bases at V and 5 bases at J; junction bases unmatched: 2.

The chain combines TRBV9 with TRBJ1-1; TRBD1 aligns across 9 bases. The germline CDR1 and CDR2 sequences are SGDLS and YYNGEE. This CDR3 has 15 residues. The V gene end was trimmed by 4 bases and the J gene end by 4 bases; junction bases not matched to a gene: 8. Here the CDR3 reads CASSPPPGQGTEAFF. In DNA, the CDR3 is TGTGCCAGCAGCCCCCCCCCGGGACAGGGCACTGAAGCTTTCTTT.

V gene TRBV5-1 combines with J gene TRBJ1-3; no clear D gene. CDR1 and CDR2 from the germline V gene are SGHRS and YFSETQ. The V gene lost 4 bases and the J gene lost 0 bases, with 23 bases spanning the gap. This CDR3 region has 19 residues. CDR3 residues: CASSPGPSWPLSSGNTIYF. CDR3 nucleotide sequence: TGCGCCAGCAGCCCTGGACCTAGCTGGCCCCTCAGCTCTGGAAACACCATATATTTT. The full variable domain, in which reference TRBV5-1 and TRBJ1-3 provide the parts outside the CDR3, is KAGVTQTPRYLIKTRGQQVTLSCSPISGHRSVSWYQQTPGQGLQFLFEYFSETQRNKGNFPGRFSGRQFSNSRSEMNVSTLELGDSALYLCASSPGPSWPLSSGNTIYFGEGSWLTVV.

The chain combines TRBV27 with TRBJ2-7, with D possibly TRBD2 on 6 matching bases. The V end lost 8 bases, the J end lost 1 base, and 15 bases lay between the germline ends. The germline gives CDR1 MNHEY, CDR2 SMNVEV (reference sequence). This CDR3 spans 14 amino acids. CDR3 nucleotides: TGTGCCAGCCGTCTAGTGCTAGCGTCCTACGAGCAGTACTTC. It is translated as CASRLVLASYEQYF.

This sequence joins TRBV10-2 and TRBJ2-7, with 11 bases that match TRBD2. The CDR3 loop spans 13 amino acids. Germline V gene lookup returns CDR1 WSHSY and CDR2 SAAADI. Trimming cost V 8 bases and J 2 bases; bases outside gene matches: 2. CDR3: CASVSGGAYEQYF. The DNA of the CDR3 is TGCGCCAGCGTTAGCGGGGGGGCCTACGAGCAGTACTTC.

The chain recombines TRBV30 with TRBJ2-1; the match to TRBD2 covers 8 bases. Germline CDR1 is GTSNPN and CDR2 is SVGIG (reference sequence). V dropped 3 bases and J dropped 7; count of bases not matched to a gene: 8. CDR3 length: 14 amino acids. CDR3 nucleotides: TGTGCCTGGAGAAGGAGCGGGAGCAGAAATGAGCAGTTCTTC. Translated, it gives CAWRRSGSRNEQFF.

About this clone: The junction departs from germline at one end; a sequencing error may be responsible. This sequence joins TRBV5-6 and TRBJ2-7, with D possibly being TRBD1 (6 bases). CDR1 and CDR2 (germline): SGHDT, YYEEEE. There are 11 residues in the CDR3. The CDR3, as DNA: TGTGCCAGCAGCTCCTACAGGGAGACAAACTTC. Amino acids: CASSSYRETNF.

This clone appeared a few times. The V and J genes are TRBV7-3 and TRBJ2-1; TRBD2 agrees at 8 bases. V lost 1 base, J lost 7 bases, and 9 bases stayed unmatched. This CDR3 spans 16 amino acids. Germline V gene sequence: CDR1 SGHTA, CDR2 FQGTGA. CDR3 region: CASSLSTGGPRNEQFF. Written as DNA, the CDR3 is TGTGCCAGCAGCTTAAGTACGGGAGGGCCTAGAAATGAGCAGTTCTTC.

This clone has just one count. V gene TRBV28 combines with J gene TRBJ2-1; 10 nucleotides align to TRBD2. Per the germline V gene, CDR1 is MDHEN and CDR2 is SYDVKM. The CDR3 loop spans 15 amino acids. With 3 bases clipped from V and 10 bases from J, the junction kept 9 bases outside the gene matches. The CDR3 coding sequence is TGTGCCAGCAGTTTCCTATCTAGCGGGAGACAAGAGCAGTTCTTC. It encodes CASSFLSSGRQEQFF. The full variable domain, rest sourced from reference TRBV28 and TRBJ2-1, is DVKVTQSSRYLVKRTGEKVFLECVQDMDHENMFWYRQDPGLGLRLIYFSYDVKMKEKGDIPEGYSVSREKKERFSLILESASTNQTSMYLCASSFLSSGRQEQFFGPGTRLTVL.

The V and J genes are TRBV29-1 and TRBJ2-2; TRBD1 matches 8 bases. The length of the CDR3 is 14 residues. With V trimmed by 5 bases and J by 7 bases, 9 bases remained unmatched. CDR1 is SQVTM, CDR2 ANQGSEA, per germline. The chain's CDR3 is CSVLSGGKGGELFF. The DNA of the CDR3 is TGCAGCGTTCTCTCAGGGGGCAAGGGCGGGGAGCTGTTTTTT.

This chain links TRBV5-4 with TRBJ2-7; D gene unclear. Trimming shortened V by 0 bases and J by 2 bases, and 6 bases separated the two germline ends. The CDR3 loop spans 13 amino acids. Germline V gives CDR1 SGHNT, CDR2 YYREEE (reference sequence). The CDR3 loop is CASSLDLPYEQYF. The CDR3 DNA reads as TGTGCCAGCAGCTTGGATCTCCCCTACGAGCAGTACTTC.

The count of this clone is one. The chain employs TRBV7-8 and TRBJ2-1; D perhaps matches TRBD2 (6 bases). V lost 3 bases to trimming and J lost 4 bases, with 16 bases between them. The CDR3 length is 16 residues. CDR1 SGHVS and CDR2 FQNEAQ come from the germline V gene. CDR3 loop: CASSLTRAGPYNEQFF. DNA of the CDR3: TGTGCCAGCAGCTTGACTCGGGCGGGACCATACAATGAGCAGTTCTTC.